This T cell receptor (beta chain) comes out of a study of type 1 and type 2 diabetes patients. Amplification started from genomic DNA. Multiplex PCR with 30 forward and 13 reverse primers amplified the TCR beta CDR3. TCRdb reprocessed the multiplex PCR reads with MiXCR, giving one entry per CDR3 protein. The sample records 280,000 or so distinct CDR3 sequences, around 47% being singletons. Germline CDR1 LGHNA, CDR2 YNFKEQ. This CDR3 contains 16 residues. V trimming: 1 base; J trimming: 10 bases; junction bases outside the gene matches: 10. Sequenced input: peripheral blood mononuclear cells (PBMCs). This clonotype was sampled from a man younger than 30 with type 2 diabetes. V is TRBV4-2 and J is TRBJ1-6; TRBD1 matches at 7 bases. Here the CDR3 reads CASSQGGTENLSPLHF. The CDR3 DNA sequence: TGTGCCAGCAGCCAAGGGGGGACAGAGAACTTATCACCCCTCCACTTT.